This T cell receptor beta chain was documented in a study of regulatory dendritic cells for organ transplantation. Findings and caveats of the study: Memory CD8+ clonal expansion seemed more limited with regulatory than mature dendritic cells. Resting memory CD8+ T cells held the most alloreactive clonotypes. Naive CD4+ and CD8+ repertoires were highly diverse; memory CD8+ was most oligoclonal.

Assay used: immunoSEQ multiplex PCR; TCRdb lists only in-frame clones, some missing. The sample holds roughly 27,000 clones, 82% seen once. A note on this clone: Antigen: not known.

The CDR3 is made up of 15 amino acids. Germline V gives CDR1 SQVTM, CDR2 ANQGSEA. The TCR was taken from a human donor in good health. The rearrangement uses TRBV29-1 and TRBJ2-7; 11 bases fit TRBD2. Sequencing was carried out using naive CD8+ T cells from blood. Described subset: CD45RA+ naive T cells. The CDR3 loop is CIPSHGTSGSYEQYF. The CDR3 coding sequence is TGCATACCCTCGCACGGGACTAGCGGCTCCTACGAGCAGTACTTC.